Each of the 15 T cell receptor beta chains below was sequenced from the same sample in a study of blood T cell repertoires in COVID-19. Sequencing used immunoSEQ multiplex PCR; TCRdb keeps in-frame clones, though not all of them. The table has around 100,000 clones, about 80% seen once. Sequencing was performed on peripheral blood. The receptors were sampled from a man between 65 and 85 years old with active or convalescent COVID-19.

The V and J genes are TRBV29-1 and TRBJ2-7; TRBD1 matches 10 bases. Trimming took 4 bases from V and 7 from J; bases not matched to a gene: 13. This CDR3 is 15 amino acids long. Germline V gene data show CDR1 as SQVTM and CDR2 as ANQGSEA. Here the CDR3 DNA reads TGCAGCGTTGGAGTAACCGGGACAGGGGCTGCGGAGCAGTACTTC. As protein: CSVGVTGTGAAEQYF.

CDR3 coding DNA: TGTGCCAGCAGCTTAGGACAGGTCCGGCTAGGCGAGCAGTACTTC. It encodes CASSLGQVRLGEQYF. The chain couples TRBV7-2 to TRBJ2-7, with D perhaps matching TRBD1 (6 bases). This CDR3 is 15 amino acids long. Germline V gives CDR1 SGHTA, CDR2 FQGNSA. V was trimmed by 1 base and J by 6 bases, leaving 16 bases between them. The complete variable domain, with remaining parts taken from reference TRBV7-2 and TRBJ2-7, reads GAGVSQSPSNKVTEKGKDVELRCDPISGHTALYWYRQSLGQGLEFLIYFQGNSAPDKSGLPSDRFSAERTGGSVSTLTIQRTQQEDSAVYLCASSLGQVRLGEQYFGPGTRLTVT.

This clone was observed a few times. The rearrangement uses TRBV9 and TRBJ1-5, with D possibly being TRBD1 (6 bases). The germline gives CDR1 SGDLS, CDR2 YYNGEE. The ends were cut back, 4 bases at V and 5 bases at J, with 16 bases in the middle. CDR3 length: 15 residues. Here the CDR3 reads CASSIGGDKYQPQHF. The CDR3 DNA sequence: TGTGCCAGCAGCATCGGGGGGGACAAATATCAGCCCCAGCATTTT.

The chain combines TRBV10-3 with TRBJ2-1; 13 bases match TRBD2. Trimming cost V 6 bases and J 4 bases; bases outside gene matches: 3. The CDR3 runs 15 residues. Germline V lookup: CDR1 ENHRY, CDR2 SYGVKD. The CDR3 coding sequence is TGTGCCATCAGGGGGACTAGCGGGACATACAATGAGCAGTTCTTC. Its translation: CAIRGTSGTYNEQFF.

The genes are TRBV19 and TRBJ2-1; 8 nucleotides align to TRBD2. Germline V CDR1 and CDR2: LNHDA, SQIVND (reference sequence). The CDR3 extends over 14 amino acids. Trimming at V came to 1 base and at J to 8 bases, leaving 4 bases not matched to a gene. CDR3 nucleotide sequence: TGTGCCAGTAGTATAGGACTAGCGACGGATGAGCAGTTCTTC. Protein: CASSIGLATDEQFF.

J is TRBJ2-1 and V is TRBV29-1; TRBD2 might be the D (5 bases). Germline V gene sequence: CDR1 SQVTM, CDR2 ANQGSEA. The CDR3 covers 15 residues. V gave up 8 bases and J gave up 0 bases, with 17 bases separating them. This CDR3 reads CSSRTSWSSYNEQFF. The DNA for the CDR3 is TGCAGCAGCCGGACTTCTTGGAGCTCCTACAATGAGCAGTTCTTC.

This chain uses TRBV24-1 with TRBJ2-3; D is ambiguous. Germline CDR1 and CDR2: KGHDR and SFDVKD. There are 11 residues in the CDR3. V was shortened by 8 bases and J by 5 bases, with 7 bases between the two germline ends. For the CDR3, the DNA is TGTGCCACCATGGAGAGAGATACGCAGTATTTT. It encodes CATMERDTQYF.

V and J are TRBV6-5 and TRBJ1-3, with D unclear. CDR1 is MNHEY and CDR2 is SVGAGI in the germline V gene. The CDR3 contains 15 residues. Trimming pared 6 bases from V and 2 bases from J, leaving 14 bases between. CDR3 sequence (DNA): TGTGCCAGCAGGCCCTCTTGGGGAGCTGGAAACACCATATATTTT. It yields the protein CASRPSWGAGNTIYF.

The CDR3 is CATSRVQGGHQPQHF. In DNA, the CDR3 is TGTGCCACCAGCAGAGTGCAGGGTGGCCATCAGCCCCAGCATTTT. This sequence joins TRBV15 and TRBJ1-5; D may be TRBD1 (5 bases). Germline assignment: CDR1 LNHNV and CDR2 YYDKDF (reference sequence). This CDR3 contains 15 residues. Trimming pared 1 base from V and 5 bases from J, leaving 12 bases between.

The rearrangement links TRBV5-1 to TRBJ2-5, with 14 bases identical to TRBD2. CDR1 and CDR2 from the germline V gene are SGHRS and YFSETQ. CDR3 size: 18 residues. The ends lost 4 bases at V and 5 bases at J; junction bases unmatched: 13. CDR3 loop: CASSKRLAGGPRRETQYF. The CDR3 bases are TGCGCCAGCAGCAAAAGACTAGCGGGAGGGCCGAGGAGGGAGACCCAGTACTTC.

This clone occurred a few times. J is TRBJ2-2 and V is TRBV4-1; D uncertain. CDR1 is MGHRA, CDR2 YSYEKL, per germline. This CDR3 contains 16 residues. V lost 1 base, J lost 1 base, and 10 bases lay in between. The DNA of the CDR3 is TGCGCCAGCAGCCAAGTGTTGGCCATGAACACCGGGGAGCTGTTTTTT. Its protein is CASSQVLAMNTGELFF.

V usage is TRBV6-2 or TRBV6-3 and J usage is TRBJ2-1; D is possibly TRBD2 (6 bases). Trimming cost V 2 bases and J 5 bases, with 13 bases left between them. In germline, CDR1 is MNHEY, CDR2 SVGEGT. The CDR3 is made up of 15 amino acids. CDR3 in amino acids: CASSYPGERDNEQFF. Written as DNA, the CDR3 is TGTGCCAGCAGTTACCCCGGGGAGCGGGACAATGAGCAGTTCTTC.

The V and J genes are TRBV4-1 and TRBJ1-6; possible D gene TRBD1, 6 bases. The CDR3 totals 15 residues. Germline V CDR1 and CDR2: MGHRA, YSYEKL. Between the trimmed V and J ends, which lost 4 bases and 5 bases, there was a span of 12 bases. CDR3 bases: TGCGCCAGCAGCCCCGGGACACCTAATAATTCACCCCTCCACTTT. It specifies CASSPGTPNNSPLHF.

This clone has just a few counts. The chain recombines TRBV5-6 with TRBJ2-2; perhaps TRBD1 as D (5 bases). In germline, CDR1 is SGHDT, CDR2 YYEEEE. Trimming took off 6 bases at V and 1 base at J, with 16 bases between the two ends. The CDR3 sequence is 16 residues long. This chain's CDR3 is CASKQDFHLNTGELFF. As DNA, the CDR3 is TGTGCCAGCAAACAGGATTTCCACCTGAACACCGGGGAGCTGTTTTTT. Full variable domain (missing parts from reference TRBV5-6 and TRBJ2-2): DAGVTQSPTHLIKTRGQQVTLRCSPKSGHDTVSWYQQALGQGPQFIFQYYEEEERQRGNFPDRFSGHQFPNYSSELNVNALLLGDSALYLCASKQDFHLNTGELFFGEGSRLTVL.

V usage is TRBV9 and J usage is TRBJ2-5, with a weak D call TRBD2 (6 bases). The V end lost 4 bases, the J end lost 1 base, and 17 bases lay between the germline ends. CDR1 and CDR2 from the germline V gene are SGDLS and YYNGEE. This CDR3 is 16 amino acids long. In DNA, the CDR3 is TGTGCCAGCAGCACCACCGCGACTAGACCCCAAGAGACCCAGTACTTC. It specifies CASSTTATRPQETQYF. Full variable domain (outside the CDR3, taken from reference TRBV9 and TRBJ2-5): DSGVTQTPKHLITATGQRVTLRCSPRSGDLSVYWYQQSLDQGLQFLIQYYNGEERAKGNILERFSAQQFPDLHSELNLSSLELGDSALYFCASSTTATRPQETQYFGPGTRLLVL.